A selection of T cell receptor beta chains follows, all from one sample in a study of Ad26.COV2.S vaccination and SARS-CoV-2 variants. Here immunoSEQ multiplex PCR was the method, and the copy in TCRdb shows in-frame clones only, minus some. The sample lists roughly 270,000 clones; around 87% were seen once. Sequenced material: peripheral blood, taken in a trial of Ad26.COV2.S vaccine versus placebo. Receptors were obtained from a person aged 18-65 years who received the Ad26.COV2.S COVID-19 vaccine or a placebo. Each CDR3 is given with its conserved first and last residue. The D gene is left open where the match is weak. Clone size, where shown, is once, few, many, or a class for clones that have expanded.

>TRBJ1-3|TRBD1|NA|TRBV5-4
TGTGCCAGCAGCTCAAGACAGGGCGGCTCTGGAAACACCATATATTTT
CASSSRQGGSGNTIYF
>TRBJ2-7|NA|NA|TRBV3-1/TRBV3-2
TGTGCCAGCTCGGTTGGGTCCTACGAGCAGTACTTC
CASSVGSYEQYF
>TRBJ2-2|NA|once|TRBV5-1
TGCGCCAGCAGCTTAGCGGGGACAATCGGGGAGCTGTTTTTT
CASSLAGTIGELFF
>TRBJ1-1|NA|NA|TRBV5-5
TGTGCCAGCAGCCCCCGGGCAGGGGCGGTAAATAATGCTTTCTTT
CASSPRAGAVNNAFF
>TRBJ2-2|TRBD1|NA|TRBV5-4
TGTGCCAGCAGCGGGACAGGGGGTAGGCCCGGGGAGCTGTTTTTT
CASSGTGGRPGELFF
>TRBJ2-5|NA|NA|TRBV15
TGTGCCACCAGCCCGGACAACCAAGAGACCCAGTACTTC
CATSPDNQETQYF
>TRBJ2-3|NA|NA|TRBV5-1
TGCGCCAGCAGCGGACAAGCAGATACGCAGTATTTT
CASSGQADTQYF
>TRBJ2-7|TRBD2|once|TRBV15
TGTGCCACCAGCGGTCTAGCGGACGCCTACGAGCAGTACTTC
CATSGLADAYEQYF
>TRBJ2-1|NA|NA|TRBV6-1
TGTGCCAGCAGTGAATTGGCAATACTCTACAATGAGCAGTTCTTC
CASSELAILYNEQFF
>TRBJ2-1|NA|NA|TRBV3-1/TRBV3-2
TGTGCCAGCGGGGTCTACAATGAGCAGTTCTTC
CASGVYNEQFF
>TRBJ1-1|NA|NA|TRBV30
TGTGCCTGGAGGAGGTCAGGGAGGAACACTGAAGCTTTCTTT
CAWRRSGRNTEAFF
>TRBJ2-1|TRBD2|NA|TRBV24-1
TGTGCCACCAGTGATCCCGGGACTAGCGATGGCGATGAGCAGTTCTTC
CATSDPGTSDGDEQFF
>TRBJ2-2|TRBD2|NA|TRBV7-8
TGTGCCAGCAGCCCGCCGCCTAGCGGACACACCGGGGAGCTGTTTTTT
CASSPPPSGHTGELFF
>TRBJ1-5|NA|few|TRBV6-2/TRBV6-3
TGTGCCAGCAGTTACTCGAGTTATCCAGGGATGGGCCAGCCCCAGCATTTT
CASSYSSYPGMGQPQHF
>TRBJ2-7|NA|NA|TRBV11-1
TGTGCCAGCAGCTTAGTACTGACTGTCGACGAGCAGTACTTC
CASSLVLTVDEQYF
>TRBJ2-7|TRBD1|NA|TRBV28
TGTGCCAGCAGGCACTCCGGGACAGGGGCCGAGCAGTACTTC
CASRHSGTGAEQYF
>TRBJ1-3|NA|few|TRBV6-1
TGTGCCAGCAGTGACGAGGGATACACCATATATTTT
CASSDEGYTIYF
>TRBJ2-3|NA|NA|TRBV7-2
TGTGCCAGCAGCTTAGTGGATACGCAGTATTTT
CASSLVDTQYF
>TRBJ2-7|NA|many|TRBV7-9
TGTGCCAGCAGCTCATTAGATTCCTCCCACGAGCAGTACTTC
CASSSLDSSHEQYF
>TRBJ2-1|TRBD2|NA|TRBV9
TGTGCCAGCAGCGGGGGGACTAGCGGGGCTTTCGATGAGCAGTTCTTC
CASSGGTSGAFDEQFF
>TRBJ1-2|NA|NA|TRBV28
TGTGCCAGCAGTTTAAAGTCCCCGGTCCACGGAAACACCTTC
CASSLKSPVHGNTF
>TRBJ2-3|NA|NA|TRBV4-3
TGCGCCAGCAGCCAAGATCGGCTAGTAGTTGATACGCAGTATTTT
CASSQDRLVVDTQYF
>TRBJ2-7|TRBD1|NA|TRBV5-1
TGCGCCAGCAGCCCCGACCCCGGGACAGCGTCCCTCCAGTACTTC
CASSPDPGTASLQYF
>TRBJ2-5|NA|NA|TRBV3-1/TRBV3-2
TGTGCCAGCAGCCAGGGCAGGGCGGAGACCCAGTACTTC
CASSQGRAETQYF
>TRBJ1-1|NA|NA|TRBV4-3
TGCGCCAGCAGCCCCTGGGCAGGGGTGAACACTGAAGCTTTCTTT
CASSPWAGVNTEAFF
>TRBJ2-1|NA|NA|TRBV5-4
TGTGCCAGCAGCTTGGCCGTGTCTCCCTACAATGAGCAGTTCTTC
CASSLAVSPYNEQFF
>TRBJ2-6|NA|NA|TRBV14
TGTGCCAGCAGCCAAGACTTTTTATCTGGGGCCAACGTCCTGACTTTC
CASSQDFLSGANVLTF
>TRBJ2-7|NA|few|TRBV7-9
TGTGCCAGCAGCTTGCCCGGACAGACTTACGAGCAGTACTTC
CASSLPGQTYEQYF
>TRBJ2-7|NA|NA|TRBV6-2/TRBV6-3
TGTGCCAGCAGTTTCGGAAACCGGGCCAACGAGCAGTACTTC
CASSFGNRANEQYF
>TRBJ2-2|TRBD1|NA|TRBV6-5
TGTGCCAGCAGGGGTTGGCAGGGGGACACCGGGGAGCTGTTTTTT
CASRGWQGDTGELFF
>TRBJ1-1|NA|NA|TRBV11-1
TGTGCCAGCAGCTTTGGAGCGAACACTGAAGCTTTCTTT
CASSFGANTEAFF
>TRBJ2-7|NA|NA|TRBV10-3
TGTGCCATCAGTGAGTCTGGGGGCTCCTACGAGCAGTACTTC
CAISESGGSYEQYF
>TRBJ2-1|TRBD2|once|TRBV28
TGTGCCAGCAGTTTGTTCTTAGCGGGCGTTCACAATGAGCAGTTCTTC
CASSLFLAGVHNEQFF
>TRBJ2-1|NA|NA|TRBV2
TGTGCCAGCAGATGGGGGGGCCCCAATGAGCAGTTCTTC
CASRWGGPNEQFF
>TRBJ1-3|NA|once|TRBV11-2
TGTGCCAGCAGCCCCTACAGAGGAAACAGCATATATTTT
CASSPYRGNSIYF
>TRBJ2-3|NA|NA|TRBV27
TGTGCCAGCAGCCCTTCCTGGCGGATAAAAGATACGCAGTATTTT
CASSPSWRIKDTQYF
>TRBJ2-1|TRBD2|NA|TRBV7-2
TGTGCCAGCAGCGCCGGGAGGGGCCGCAGCGATGAGCAGTTCTTC
CASSAGRGRSDEQFF
>TRBJ2-3|NA|NA|TRBV6-6
TGTGCCAGCGAACGGGAAGATACGCAGTATTTT
CASEREDTQYF
>TRBJ2-1|NA|NA|TRBV20-1
TGCAGTGCTAGAGGGCCCGATGAGCAGTTCTTC
CSARGPDEQFF
>TRBJ2-1|NA|NA|TRBV24-1
TGTGCCACCAGTGATGCCGGGGCGAATGAGCAGTTCTTC
CATSDAGANEQFF
>TRBJ2-3|NA|NA|TRBV3-1/TRBV3-2
TGTGCCAGCAGCCAGCGGAGCACAGATACGCAGTATTTT
CASSQRSTDTQYF
>TRBJ2-7|NA|few|TRBV30
TGTGCCTGGAGTGTATCCTACGAGCAGTACTTC
CAWSVSYEQYF
>TRBJ1-4|NA|NA|TRBV4-1
TGCGCCAGCAGCGCGGGGGGCATCACTAATGAAAAACTGTTTTTT
CASSAGGITNEKLFF
>TRBJ2-7|NA|NA|TRBV19
TGTGCCAGTAGTATCCGGGACCTGAGCTCCTACGAGCAGTACTTC
CASSIRDLSSYEQYF
>TRBJ1-4|NA|NA|TRBV25-1
TGTGCCAGCAGTGATACAACTGCCAAACTGTTTTTT
CASSDTTAKLFF
>TRBJ2-6|NA|once|TRBV2
TGTGCCAGCAGTGAAACCCGGGCCAACGTCCTGACTTTC
CASSETRANVLTF
>TRBJ1-2|NA|once|TRBV12-5
TGTGCTAGTGGTTTAAACCCCAACTATGGCTACACCTTC
CASGLNPNYGYTF
>TRBJ2-7|NA|NA|TRBV7-3
TGTGCCAGCAGCTCCCGAGGGGGGTCCGAGCAGTACTTC
CASSSRGGSEQYF
>TRBJ1-2|NA|NA|TRBV18
TGTGCCAGCTCACCGGACAGATATAACTATGGCTACACCTTC
CASSPDRYNYGYTF
>TRBJ1-1|TRBD1|NA|TRBV19
TGTGCCAGTAGCGCCGACAGGGAAGTATACACTGAAGCTTTCTTT
CASSADREVYTEAFF
>TRBJ1-3|TRBD1|NA|TRBV30
TGTGCCTGGAGTGGGACAGGGCTTATCTCTGGAAACACCATATATTTT
CAWSGTGLISGNTIYF